This TCR beta chain emerged from a study of blood T cells in healthy people across ages. As regards this clonotype: Its antigen is still unknown.

The germline V gene encodes CDR1 SEHNR and CDR2 FQNEAQ (reference sequence). CDR3 length equals 18 residues. Trimming took off 4 bases at V and 1 base at J, with 20 bases between the two ends. Study-wide results and limits: Estimates drawn from one million T cells were deemed to understate diversity.

With a J-beta primer mix and a sample-barcoded 5' primer, a second PCR ran about 6 to 11 cycles. TCRdb reprocessed the 5' RACE reads via MiXCR and lists one record per CDR3 protein. The sample lists about 1.6 million distinct CDR3 sequences, roughly a third occurring once. Sequenced: blood. The gene calls are TRBV7-9 and TRBJ2-1; D possibly corresponds to TRBD2 (5 bases). The TCR comes from a woman in her 30s in good health. As DNA, the CDR3 is TGTGCCAGCAGCTCGCTATCCCGGGGTGGGAGTTCCTACAATGAGCAGTTCTTC. Translation gives CASSSLSRGGSSYNEQFF.